The TCR beta chain described here comes from a study of CD8 T cells in ankylosing spondylitis. Broader study findings: The authors reported significant enrichment of disease-linked clones in matched ankylosing spondylitis synovial fluid. For ankylosing spondylitis blood, a TCR beta motif of fewer than 10 highly homologous variants appeared characteristic.

In its sample, this clonotype was seen many times. Its matching antigen is unknown. Scientists made TCR beta libraries using quantitative 5'-RACE with molecular barcodes. TCRdb fed the 5' RACE reads into MiXCR, producing one record per CDR3 protein. The table includes 200,000 to 250,000 distinct CDR3 sequences, under 8.5% detected once. In germline, CDR1 is SGHDT, CDR2 YYEEEE. Trimming left V 4 bases short and J 2 bases short, with 9 bases between. This CDR3 region has 14 residues. The chain employs TRBV5-6 and TRBJ2-2; D may be TRBD2 (5 bases). The TCR sequence derives from a female donor with ankylosing spondylitis or in good health (not recorded which). The sample taken for sequencing was blood, either unsorted or a sorted T cell fraction (not recorded which). Written as DNA, the CDR3 is TGTGCCAGCAGCCGAGGGATTAACACCGGGGAGCTGTTTTTT. Its translation: CASSRGINTGELFF.